This T cell receptor beta chain was identified during a study of long-term antiretroviral therapy in people with HIV. Study-wide findings and caveats: Versus controls, repertoires in people with HIV had narrower CDR3 length ranges. Diversity measured after ART increased yet remained under transplant donor controls. ART adherence, viral resistance and therapy changes were not recorded.

Every participant with HIV received treatment in the United States. With respect to this clone: Its antigen remains unknown.

immunoSEQ v3.0 was run at survey level. TCRdb keeps only in-frame clones here, not all; method: immunoSEQ multiplex PCR. The sample contains 25,000 to 35,000 clones, 80% to 85% of which appear only once. V was shortened by 0 bases and J by 3 bases, with 6 bases between the two germline ends. Germline loops: CDR1 SGHNT, CDR2 YYREEE (reference sequence). The CDR3 runs to 13 residues. The sequenced sample was unsorted PBMCs, obtained about 2.7 years after starting antiretroviral therapy. The clonotype originates from a young man with HIV. The rearrangement uses TRBV5-4 and TRBJ2-5; D gene unclear. The DNA for the CDR3 is TGTGCCAGCAGCTTGGGTCTGGAAGAGACCCAGTACTTC. As protein: CASSLGLEETQYF.